What follows are 6 T cell receptor beta chains derived from one specimen sequenced in a study of T cell changes during pregnancy in multiple sclerosis. Profiling relied on immunoSEQ multiplex PCR, and the TCRdb table lists in-frame clones only, not all of them. The sample shows around 25,000 clones, around 81% of them seen only once. Sequences were derived from CD8+ T cells from peripheral blood mononuclear cells, sampled in the first trimester of pregnancy. These TCRs come from a female donor in good health, enrolled as a control in a pregnancy study.

This sequence joins TRBV30 and TRBJ1-5; D gene uncertain. V was cut by 0 bases and J by 6 bases, with 12 bases left in between. The germline V gene has CDR1 GTSNPN and CDR2 SVGIG (reference sequence). CDR3 length: 14 residues. The CDR3 sequence: CAWSVAAGGQPQHF. CDR3 in DNA: TGTGCCTGGAGTGTGGCGGCGGGCGGTCAGCCCCAGCATTTT.

This clone appeared a single time. The chain is built from TRBV28 and TRBJ1-5, with D possibly being TRBD1 (5 bases). The CDR3 consists of 14 residues. In germline, CDR1 is MDHEN, CDR2 SYDVKM. Trimming pared 10 bases from V and 4 bases from J, leaving 17 bases between. The CDR3 nucleotides read TGTGCCATCCTAAGAGCCCCAGGGAATCAGCCCCAGCATTTT. Its translation is CAILRAPGNQPQHF.

This chain uses TRBV4-2 with TRBJ2-1, with 12 bases fitting TRBD2. Germline CDR1 is LGHNA and CDR2 is YNFKEQ. The CDR3 has 16 residues. Germline trimming cut 0 bases from V and 6 bases from J; bases unmatched to any gene: 3. CDR3 DNA: TGTGCCAGCAGCCAAGATGCGACTAGCGGGGGCAATGAGCAGTTCTTC. It yields the protein CASSQDATSGGNEQFF.

This clone was counted a single time. V is TRBV7-3 and J is TRBJ2-3; D gene uncertain. The V gene lost 5 bases and the J gene lost 1 base, with 7 bases spanning the gap. CDR3 length: 13 residues. Germline V CDR1 and CDR2: SGHTA, FQGTGA. CDR3 protein: CASSHPGTDTQYF. The CDR3 DNA reads TGTGCCAGCAGCCACCCGGGCACAGATACGCAGTATTTT.

The gene calls are TRBV7-7 and TRBJ2-5; 10 positions agree with TRBD2. This CDR3 region has 17 residues. CDR1 SSHAT and CDR2 FNYEAQ come from the germline V gene (reference sequence). V lost 5 bases to trimming and J lost 1 base; unmatched junction nucleotides: 10. The CDR3 DNA is TGTGCCAGCAGCCCCAGGATAGCGGGGGGCGTCCAAGAGACCCAGTACTTC. This codes for CASSPRIAGGVQETQYF.

The V gene is TRBV5-6, the J gene TRBJ2-3, with 9 bases fitting TRBD1. The CDR3 totals 15 residues. CDR1 SGHDT and CDR2 YYEEEE come from the germline V gene. After removal of 3 bases from V and 0 bases from J, the junction contained 2 bases not matched to a gene. The CDR3 sequence is CASSSQGASTDTQYF. Here the CDR3 DNA reads TGTGCCAGCAGCTCACAGGGGGCGAGCACAGATACGCAGTATTTT.